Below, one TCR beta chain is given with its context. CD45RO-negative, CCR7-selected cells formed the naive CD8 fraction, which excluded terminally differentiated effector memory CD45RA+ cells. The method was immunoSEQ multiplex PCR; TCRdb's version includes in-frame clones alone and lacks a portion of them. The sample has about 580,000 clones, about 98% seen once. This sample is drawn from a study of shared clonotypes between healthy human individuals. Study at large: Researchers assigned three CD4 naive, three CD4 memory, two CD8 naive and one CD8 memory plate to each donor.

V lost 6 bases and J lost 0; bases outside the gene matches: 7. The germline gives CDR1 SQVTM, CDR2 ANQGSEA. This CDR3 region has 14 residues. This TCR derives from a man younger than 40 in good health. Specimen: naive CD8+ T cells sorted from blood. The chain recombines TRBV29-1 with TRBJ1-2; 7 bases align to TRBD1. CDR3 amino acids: CSVGTDWANYGYTF. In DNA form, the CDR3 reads TGCAGCGTGGGGACAGATTGGGCTAACTATGGCTACACCTTC.